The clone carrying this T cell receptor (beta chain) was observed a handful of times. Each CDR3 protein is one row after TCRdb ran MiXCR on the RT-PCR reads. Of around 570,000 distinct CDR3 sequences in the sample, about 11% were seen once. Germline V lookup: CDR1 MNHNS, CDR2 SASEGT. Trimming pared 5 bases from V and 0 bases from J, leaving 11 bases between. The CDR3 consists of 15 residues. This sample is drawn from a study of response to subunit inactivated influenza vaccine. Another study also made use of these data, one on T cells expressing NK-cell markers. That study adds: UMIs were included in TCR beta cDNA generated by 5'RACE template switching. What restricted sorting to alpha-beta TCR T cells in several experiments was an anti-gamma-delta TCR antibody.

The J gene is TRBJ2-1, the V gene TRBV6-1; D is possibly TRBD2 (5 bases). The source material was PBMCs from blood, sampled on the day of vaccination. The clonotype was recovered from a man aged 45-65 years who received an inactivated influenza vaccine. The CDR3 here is CASSRTGNSYNEQFF. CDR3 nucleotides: TGTGCCAGCAGTCGGACTGGAAACTCCTACAATGAGCAGTTCTTC.